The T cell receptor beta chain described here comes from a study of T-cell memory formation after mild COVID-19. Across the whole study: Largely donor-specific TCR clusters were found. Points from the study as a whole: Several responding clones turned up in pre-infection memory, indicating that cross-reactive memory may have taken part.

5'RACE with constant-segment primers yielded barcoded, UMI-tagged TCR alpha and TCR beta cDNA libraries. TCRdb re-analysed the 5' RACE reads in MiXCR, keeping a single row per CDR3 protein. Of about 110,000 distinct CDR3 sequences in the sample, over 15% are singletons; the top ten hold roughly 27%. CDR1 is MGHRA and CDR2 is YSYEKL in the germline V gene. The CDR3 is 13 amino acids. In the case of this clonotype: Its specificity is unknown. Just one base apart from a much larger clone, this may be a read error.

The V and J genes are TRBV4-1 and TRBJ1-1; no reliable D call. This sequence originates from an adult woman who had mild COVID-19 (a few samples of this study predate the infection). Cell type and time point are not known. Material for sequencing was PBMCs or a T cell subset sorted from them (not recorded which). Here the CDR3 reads CASIQDRNTEAFF. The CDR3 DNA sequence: TGCGCCAGCATCCAAGATAGGAACACTGAAGCTTTCTTT.